The 3 T cell receptor beta chains reported below all come from one sample, sequenced in a study of Ad26.COV2.S vaccination and SARS-CoV-2 variants. Libraries were prepared by immunoSEQ multiplex PCR; TCRdb keeps only in-frame clonotypes and omits some of them. The table lists almost 400,000 clones, approximately 89% of them singletons, with about 1.9% in the top ten. Treatment meaning: 15 to 20 received Ad26.COV2.S at low or high dose, single or two shots; roughly five received placebo; per-sample allocation not given. Day 63 after the first vaccine or placebo injection was the time point for sampling. Source: peripheral blood, taken in a trial of Ad26.COV2.S vaccine versus placebo. Receptor source: a person between 18 and 60 years old who received the Ad26.COV2.S COVID-19 vaccine or a placebo.

This clone was picked up a small number of times. This chain links TRBV5-5 with TRBJ1-2; 9 bases map to TRBD1. The trim removed 2 bases at V and 6 bases at J, leaving 2 bases unmatched. The CDR3 loop spans 13 amino acids. Germline loops: CDR1 SGHKS, CDR2 YYEKEE (reference sequence). Here the CDR3 DNA reads TGTGCCAGCAGCTTCCGGGACAGGGATGGCTACACCTTC. Translated, it gives CASSFRDRDGYTF. The variable domain in full, with the rest retrieved from reference TRBV5-5 and TRBJ1-2, is DAGVTQSPTHLIKTRGQQVTLRCSPISGHKSVSWYQQVLGQGPQFIFQYYEKEERGRGNFPDRFSARQFPNYSSELNVNALLLGDSALYLCASSFRDRDGYTFGSGTRLTVV.

This chain connects TRBV12-3 or TRBV12-4 to TRBJ1-5; D may be TRBD1 (6 bases). There are 13 residues in the CDR3. The V and J ends lost 8 bases and 5 bases respectively, with 13 bases between them. In DNA, the CDR3 is TGTGCCAGCGCCAGACAGGAGGATCAGCCCCAGCATTTT. Its translation: CASARQEDQPQHF.

This clone showed up just once. The chain employs TRBV7-9 and TRBJ2-7; possible D gene TRBD1, 5 bases. The CDR3 has 15 amino acids. The V end was cut by 2 bases, the J end by 0 bases, with 11 bases between. Germline V gene lookup returns CDR1 SEHNR and CDR2 FQNEAQ (reference sequence). The CDR3 DNA follows: TGTGCCAGCAGCTTACCGAGTGGGGCCTCCTACGAGCAGTACTTC. Protein: CASSLPSGASYEQYF. Based on the CDR3 plus reference TRBV7-9 and TRBJ2-7, the full variable domain is DTGVSQNPRHKITKRGQNVTFRCDPISEHNRLYWYRQTLGQGPEFLTYFQNEAQLEKSRLLSDRFSAERPKGSFSTLEIQRTEQGDSAMYLCASSLPSGASYEQYFGPGTRLTVT.